These 27 T cell receptor beta chains were all obtained from the same sample, sequenced in a study of cytomegalovirus exposure and HLA in healthy donors. This table comes from immunoSEQ multiplex PCR, and its TCRdb copy is limited to in-frame clones, with some not included. The profile shows over 90,000 clones, over 85% of them singletons. The sample comprised PBMCs. The receptors here all came from a woman aged 18-29 years in good health and CMV-seronegative.

The rearrangement uses TRBV6-5 and TRBJ2-7, with 7 nucleotides matching TRBD2. CDR1 and CDR2 from the germline V gene are MNHEY and SVGAGI. Trimming took 6 bases from V and 2 from J; bases not matched to a gene: 4. This CDR3 is built from 13 residues. The CDR3 DNA reads as TGTGCCAGCAGGGAGCGGGGCCCCTACGAGCAGTACTTC. Translating gives CASRERGPYEQYF.

This rearrangement joins TRBV9 to TRBJ2-5, with 13 bases fitting TRBD2. CDR1 is SGDLS, CDR2 YYNGEE, per germline. The CDR3 length is 17 residues. The V and J ends lost 3 bases and 1 base, in that order; junction bases with no gene match: 6. The CDR3 protein is CASSAYGTSGVQETQYF. The CDR3 DNA follows: TGTGCCAGCAGCGCCTACGGGACTAGCGGGGTCCAAGAGACCCAGTACTTC.

The chain couples TRBV5-4 to TRBJ1-1, with TRBD1 matching over 8 bases. V lost 0 bases and J lost 0; bases outside the gene matches: 1. This CDR3 comprises 15 residues. The germline V gene has CDR1 SGHNT and CDR2 YYREEE (reference sequence). This CDR3 reads CASSLDRGMNTEAFF. CDR3 nucleotide sequence: TGTGCCAGCAGCTTGGACAGGGGGATGAACACTGAAGCTTTCTTT.

This clone was seen only once. The gene calls are TRBV7-9 and TRBJ2-3; D perhaps matches TRBD1 (5 bases). Trimming took 5 bases from V and 0 from J, leaving 18 bases between them. CDR3 size: 17 residues. Germline V gene lookup returns CDR1 SEHNR and CDR2 FQNEAQ (reference sequence). The CDR3 here is CASSHPFRTLSTDTQYF. The CDR3 DNA follows: TGTGCCAGCAGCCACCCTTTTAGGACACTTAGCACAGATACGCAGTATTTT. Full variable domain (missing parts from reference TRBV7-9 and TRBJ2-3): DTGVSQNPRHKITKRGQNVTFRCDPISEHNRLYWYRQTLGQGPEFLTYFQNEAQLEKSRLLSDRFSAERPKGSFSTLEIQRTEQGDSAMYLCASSHPFRTLSTDTQYFGPGTRLTVL.

Only one count was recorded for this clone. The chain joins TRBV13 to TRBJ2-7; 7 bases match TRBD2. CDR3 length: 16 amino acids. Germline V gene data show CDR1 as PRHDT and CDR2 as FYEKMQ (reference sequence). V lost 0 bases to trimming and J lost 1 base; unmatched junction nucleotides: 6. CDR3 nucleotide sequence: TGTGCCAGCAGCTTAGGTCCAGGGCGGGGGTCCTACGAGCAGTACTTC. Amino acid sequence: CASSLGPGRGSYEQYF.

CDR3 in amino acids: CSAGVRDTQYF. The CDR3 DNA reads as TGCAGTGCCGGCGTGAGGGATACGCAGTATTTT. V usage is TRBV20-1 and J usage is TRBJ2-3; D not resolved. V was clipped by 6 bases and J by 6 bases, with 10 bases between them. In germline, CDR1 is DFQATT, CDR2 SNEGSKA (reference sequence). The CDR3 is made up of 11 amino acids.

The gene calls are TRBV7-2 and TRBJ1-4; D is ambiguous. Germline V lookup: CDR1 SGHTA, CDR2 FQGNSA. This CDR3 has 15 residues. V shed 1 base and J shed 7 bases, with 13 bases lying between them. CDR3 DNA: TGTGCCAGCAGCTTAGGGGAGCGTTCGTTTGAAAAACTGTTTTTT. It codes for CASSLGERSFEKLFF.

This clone was recorded only once. The chain joins TRBV4-1 to TRBJ2-3, with TRBD2 matching 7 bases. This CDR3 comprises 14 residues. Germline V gene sequence: CDR1 MGHRA, CDR2 YSYEKL. J lost 4 bases, V lost 4 bases, and 5 bases had no gene match. The CDR3 sequence: CASSLTSPPDTQYF. The CDR3 DNA reads as TGCGCCAGCAGCCTGACTAGCCCCCCAGATACGCAGTATTTT.

V gene TRBV30 combines with J gene TRBJ2-7; TRBD2 might be the D (6 bases). Germline assignment: CDR1 GTSNPN and CDR2 SVGIG (reference sequence). V was cut by 0 bases and J by 0 bases, with 9 bases left in between. The CDR3 runs to 14 residues. CDR3 sequence (DNA): TGTGCCTGGAGTGTCACGACTAGCTCCTACGAGCAGTACTTC. It translates to CAWSVTTSSYEQYF. The variable domain in full, with the rest retrieved from reference TRBV30 and TRBJ2-7, is SQTIHQWPATLVQPVGSPLSLECTVEGTSNPNLYWYRQAAGRGLQLLFYSVGIGQISSEVPQNLSASRPQDRQFILSSKKLLLSDSGFYLCAWSVTTSSYEQYFGPGTRLTVT.

The chain combines TRBV30 with TRBJ1-5; D unresolved. Germline V gives CDR1 GTSNPN, CDR2 SVGIG (reference sequence). The V gene lost 0 bases and the J gene lost 5 bases, with 8 bases spanning the gap. The CDR3 extends over 13 amino acids. The CDR3 nucleotides are TGTGCCTGGAGTGTGGGAGTTGATCAGCCCCAGCATTTT. Its translation: CAWSVGVDQPQHF.

The chain has TRBV7-9 and TRBJ1-4, with 8 bases matching TRBD1. The CDR3 consists of 16 residues. Per germline, CDR1 SEHNR and CDR2 FQNEAQ (reference sequence). V lost 2 bases and J lost 2; bases outside the gene matches: 4. The CDR3 DNA is TGTGCCAGCAGCTTACAGGGGGCTTATACTAATGAAAAACTGTTTTTT. Its translation: CASSLQGAYTNEKLFF.

The chain combines TRBV7-2 with TRBJ1-6, with 9 bases fitting TRBD1. There are 15 residues in the CDR3. V dropped 5 bases and J dropped 4; count of bases not matched to a gene: 3. Germline lookup yields CDR1 SGHTA and CDR2 FQGNSA. CDR3 in amino acids: CASSEDRGYNSPLHF. DNA of the CDR3: TGTGCCAGCAGCGAGGACAGGGGTTATAATTCACCCCTCCACTTT.

The gene calls are TRBV4-2 and TRBJ2-1; 11 nucleotides align to TRBD2. Germline CDR1 reads LGHNA; CDR2 reads YNFKEQ. The CDR3 sequence is 16 residues long. J was trimmed by 8 bases and V by 0 bases; bases with no gene match: 6. The CDR3 here is CASSQETSGVRDEQFF. The CDR3 DNA reads as TGTGCCAGCAGCCAAGAGACTAGCGGGGTTCGAGATGAGCAGTTCTTC.

The rearrangement joins TRBV6-1 to TRBJ2-5; 8 bases line up with TRBD1. The germline gives CDR1 MNHNS, CDR2 SASEGT. The V gene end was trimmed by 0 bases and the J gene end by 4 bases; junction bases not matched to a gene: 10. The CDR3 totals 17 residues. CDR3 DNA: TGTGCCAGCAGTGAAGCGTATCTCGCAGGGGGCGCAGAGACCCAGTACTTC. Translation gives CASSEAYLAGGAETQYF.

CDR3 nucleotide sequence: TGTGCCAGCATTTTATCGAGGACAGGGAACACTGAAGCTTTCTTT. It specifies CASILSRTGNTEAFF. The chain uses TRBV6-5 and TRBJ1-1; 7 bases are a match to TRBD1. Trimming at V came to 7 bases and at J to 1 base, leaving 9 bases not matched to a gene. Germline assignment: CDR1 MNHEY and CDR2 SVGAGI. The CDR3 runs to 15 residues.

The gene calls are TRBV6-5 and TRBJ2-7; D might be TRBD2 (6 bases). The V end lost 8 bases, the J end lost 4 bases, and 21 bases lay between the germline ends. CDR1 is MNHEY, CDR2 SVGAGI, per germline. The CDR3 consists of 15 residues. The chain's CDR3 is CASSYISGYGYEQYF. CDR3 coding DNA: TGTGCCAGCTCCTACATAAGCGGGTACGGTTACGAGCAGTACTTC.

The chain is built from TRBV6-5 and TRBJ1-1; possible D gene TRBD1, 6 bases. The CDR3 has 14 amino acids. Germline assignment: CDR1 MNHEY and CDR2 SVGAGI. The V and J ends lost 4 bases and 1 base respectively, with 10 bases between them. CDR3 loop: CASSSLGGNTEAFF. CDR3 DNA: TGTGCCAGCAGTTCGCTAGGGGGGAACACTGAAGCTTTCTTT.

In the case of this clone: Other DNA sequences in this specimen translate into the identical CDR3. CDR3 in DNA: TGTGCCAGTAGTATTGGGCAGTACAATGAGCAGTTCTTC. Protein: CASSIGQYNEQFF. The chain is built from TRBV19 and TRBJ2-1; D not resolved. V was trimmed by 3 bases and J by 4 bases, leaving 7 bases between them. This CDR3 region has 13 residues. Germline assignment: CDR1 LNHDA and CDR2 SQIVND (reference sequence).

The chain has TRBV12-5 and TRBJ2-3; D might be TRBD1 (6 bases). CDR1 is LGHNT, CDR2 FRNRAP, per germline. V was shortened by 2 bases and J by 0 bases, with 21 bases between the two germline ends. The CDR3 is 19 amino acids. CDR3 coding DNA: TGTGCTAGTGGTTTGCCCAGTAAGGGGACACCTGATAGCACAGATACGCAGTATTTT. Amino acid sequence: CASGLPSKGTPDSTDTQYF.

The chain couples TRBV9 to TRBJ1-2, with 10 bases aligning to TRBD1. This CDR3 has 15 amino acids. Trimming at V came to 0 bases and at J to 10 bases, leaving 9 bases not matched to a gene. Germline V gives CDR1 SGDLS, CDR2 YYNGEE. The CDR3 nucleotides read TGTGCCAGCAGCGTAGTGACAGGGGGCGGATTGTCCTACACCTTC. This gives the protein CASSVVTGGGLSYTF. The whole variable domain, filled in from reference TRBV9 and TRBJ1-2, reads DSGVTQTPKHLITATGQRVTLRCSPRSGDLSVYWYQQSLDQGLQFLIQYYNGEERAKGNILERFSAQQFPDLHSELNLSSLELGDSALYFCASSVVTGGGLSYTFGSGTRLTVV.

CDR3 coding DNA: TGTGCCAGCAGCGTAGCTAGCGGGAGTAGGAATGAGCAGTTCTTC. Protein product: CASSVASGSRNEQFF. The rearrangement joins TRBV9 to TRBJ2-1, with 10 bases matching TRBD2. The CDR3 runs to 15 residues. V trimming: 0 bases; J trimming: 7 bases; junction bases outside the gene matches: 4. CDR1 and CDR2 (germline): SGDLS, YYNGEE.

The chain links TRBV6-1 to TRBJ1-5; weak D call: TRBD1 (5 bases). The CDR3 runs to 14 residues. Germline CDR1 reads MNHNS; CDR2 reads SASEGT. Trimming cost V 3 bases and J 3 bases, with 9 bases left between them. Here the CDR3 reads CASSDWGVNQPQHF. CDR3 nucleotide sequence: TGTGCCAGCAGTGATTGGGGGGTCAATCAGCCCCAGCATTTT.

This clone showed up just once. This chain uses TRBV13 with TRBJ1-6; 9 nucleotides line up with TRBD1. This CDR3 is 15 amino acids long. J lost 10 bases, V lost 0 bases, and 4 bases had no gene match. Germline-derived CDR1 and CDR2 are PRHDT and FYEKMQ (reference sequence). The CDR3 loop is CASSLGGQGSSPLHF. DNA for the CDR3: TGTGCCAGCAGCTTAGGGGGACAGGGAAGCTCACCCCTCCACTTT.

The chain joins TRBV5-1 to TRBJ2-7, with D possibly TRBD1 on 5 matching bases. Trimming shortened V by 0 bases and J by 12 bases, and 22 bases separated the two germline ends. The germline V gene encodes CDR1 SGHRS and CDR2 YFSETQ. The CDR3 is made up of 15 amino acids. CDR3 sequence (DNA): TGCGCCAGCAGCTTGGCGGGTCCCTCCTCTCAGGGCTGGTACTTC. This gives the protein CASSLAGPSSQGWYF.

V gene TRBV10-1 combines with J gene TRBJ1-1; 12 nucleotides match TRBD1. There are 16 residues in the CDR3. The V segment lost 6 bases and the J segment 5 bases; nucleotides outside the gene matches: 10. Per the germline V gene, CDR1 is WNHNN and CDR2 is SYGVQD (reference sequence). The DNA of the CDR3 is TGCGCCAGCAGCCCAGGGACAGGGGGCCTTTGGACTGAAGCTTTCTTT. Translating it yields CASSPGTGGLWTEAFF.

The chain is built from TRBV9 and TRBJ1-1; 10 bases are shared with TRBD1. The trim removed 4 bases at V and 3 bases at J, leaving 6 bases unmatched. The CDR3 has 15 amino acids. Per the germline V gene, CDR1 is SGDLS and CDR2 is YYNGEE. The CDR3 reads CASSPGQGVYTEAFF. CDR3 coding DNA: TGTGCCAGCAGCCCAGGACAGGGGGTTTACACTGAAGCTTTCTTT.

The V gene is TRBV5-1, the J gene TRBJ2-1; D remains unclear. CDR1 and CDR2 (germline): SGHRS, YFSETQ. The CDR3 has 13 residues. V was pared by 4 bases and J by 6 bases, with 11 bases between. CDR3 in amino acids: CASSLVSFNEQFF. CDR3 bases: TGCGCCAGCAGCCTAGTAAGTTTCAATGAGCAGTTCTTC.